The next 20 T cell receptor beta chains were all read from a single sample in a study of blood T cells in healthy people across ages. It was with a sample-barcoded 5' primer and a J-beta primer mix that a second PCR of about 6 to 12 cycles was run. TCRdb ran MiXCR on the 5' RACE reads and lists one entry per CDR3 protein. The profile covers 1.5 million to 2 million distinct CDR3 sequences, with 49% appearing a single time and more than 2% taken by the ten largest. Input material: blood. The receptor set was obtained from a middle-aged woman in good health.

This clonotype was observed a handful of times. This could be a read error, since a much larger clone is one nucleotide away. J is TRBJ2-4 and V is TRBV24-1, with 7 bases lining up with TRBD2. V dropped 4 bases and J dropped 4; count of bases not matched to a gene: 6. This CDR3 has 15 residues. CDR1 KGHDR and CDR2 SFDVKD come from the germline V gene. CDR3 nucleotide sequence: TGTGCCACCAGTGAAGCGGGACCAGATAAAAACATTCAGTACTTC. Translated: CATSEAGPDKNIQYF.

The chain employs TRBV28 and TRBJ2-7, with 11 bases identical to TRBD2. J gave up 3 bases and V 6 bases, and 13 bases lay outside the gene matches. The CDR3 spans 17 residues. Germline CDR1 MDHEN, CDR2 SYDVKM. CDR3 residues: CASSGGARTSGFYEQYF. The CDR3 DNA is TGTGCCAGCAGCGGGGGGGCCCGGACTAGCGGGTTCTACGAGCAGTACTTC.

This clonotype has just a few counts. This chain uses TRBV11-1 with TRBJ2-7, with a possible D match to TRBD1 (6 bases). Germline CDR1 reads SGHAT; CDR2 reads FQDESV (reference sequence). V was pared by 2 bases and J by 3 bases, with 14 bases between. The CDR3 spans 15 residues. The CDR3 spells CASSLTSGVVYEQYF. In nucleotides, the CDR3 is TGTGCCAGCAGCTTAACGTCAGGGGTGGTCTACGAGCAGTACTTC.

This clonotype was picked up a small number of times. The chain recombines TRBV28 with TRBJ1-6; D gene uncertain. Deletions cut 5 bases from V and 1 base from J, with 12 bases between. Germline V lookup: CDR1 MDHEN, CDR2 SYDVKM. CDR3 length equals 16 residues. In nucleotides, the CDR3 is TGTGCCAGCAGTCCATCCGGACTTTCCTATAATTCACCCCTCCACTTT. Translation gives CASSPSGLSYNSPLHF. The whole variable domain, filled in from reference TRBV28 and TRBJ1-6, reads DVKVTQSSRYLVKRTGEKVFLECVQDMDHENMFWYRQDPGLGLRLIYFSYDVKMKEKGDIPEGYSVSREKKERFSLILESASTNQTSMYLCASSPSGLSYNSPLHFGNGTRLTVT.

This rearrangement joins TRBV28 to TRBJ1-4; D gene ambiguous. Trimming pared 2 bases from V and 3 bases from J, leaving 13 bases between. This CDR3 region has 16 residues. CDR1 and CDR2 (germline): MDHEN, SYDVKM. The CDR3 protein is CASSLLKDGANEKLFF. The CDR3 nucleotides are TGTGCCAGCAGTTTACTAAAGGACGGAGCTAATGAAAAACTGTTTTTT.

The CDR3 reads CSATRRVIGDNEQFF. Written as DNA, the CDR3 is TGCAGCGCTACGAGACGGGTAATCGGGGACAATGAGCAGTTCTTC. The V and J genes are TRBV29-1 and TRBJ2-1, with TRBD2 as a possible D gene (5 bases). The CDR3 is 15 amino acids. With 7 bases removed from V and 5 bases from J, the gap between germline ends came to 21 bases. Germline CDR1 reads SQVTM; CDR2 reads ANQGSEA.

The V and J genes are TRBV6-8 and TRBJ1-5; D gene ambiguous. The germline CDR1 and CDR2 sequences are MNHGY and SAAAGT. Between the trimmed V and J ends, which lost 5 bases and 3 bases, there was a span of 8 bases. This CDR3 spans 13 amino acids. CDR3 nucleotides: TGTGCCAGCAGTGGACGTATCAATCAGCCCCAGCATTTT. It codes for CASSGRINQPQHF.

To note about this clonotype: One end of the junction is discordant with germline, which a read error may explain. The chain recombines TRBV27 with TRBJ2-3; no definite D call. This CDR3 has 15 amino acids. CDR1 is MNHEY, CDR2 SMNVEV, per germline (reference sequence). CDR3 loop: CASSSPLPATDTRYF. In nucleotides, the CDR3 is TGTGCCAGCAGTTCTCCCTTACCGGCTACAGATACGCGGTATTTT.

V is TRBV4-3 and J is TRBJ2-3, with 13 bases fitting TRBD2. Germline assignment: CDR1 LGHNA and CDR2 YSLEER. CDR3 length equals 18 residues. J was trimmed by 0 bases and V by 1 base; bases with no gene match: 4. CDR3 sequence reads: CASSQAGTSGVSTDTQYF. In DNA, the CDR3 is TGCGCCAGCAGCCAAGCGGGGACTAGCGGGGTCAGCACAGATACGCAGTATTTT.

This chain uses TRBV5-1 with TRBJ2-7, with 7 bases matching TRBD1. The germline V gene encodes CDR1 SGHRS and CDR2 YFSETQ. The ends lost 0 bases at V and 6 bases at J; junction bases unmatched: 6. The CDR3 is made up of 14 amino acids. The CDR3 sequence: CASSLDPGQAEQYF. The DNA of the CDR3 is TGCGCCAGCAGCTTGGACCCCGGACAGGCCGAGCAGTACTTC.

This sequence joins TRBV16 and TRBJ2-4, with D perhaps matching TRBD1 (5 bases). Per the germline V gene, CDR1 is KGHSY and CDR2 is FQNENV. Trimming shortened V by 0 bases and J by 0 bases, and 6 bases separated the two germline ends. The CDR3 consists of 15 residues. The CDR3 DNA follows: TGTGCCAGCAGCCAATCAGGACAAGCCAAAAACATTCAGTACTTC. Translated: CASSQSGQAKNIQYF.

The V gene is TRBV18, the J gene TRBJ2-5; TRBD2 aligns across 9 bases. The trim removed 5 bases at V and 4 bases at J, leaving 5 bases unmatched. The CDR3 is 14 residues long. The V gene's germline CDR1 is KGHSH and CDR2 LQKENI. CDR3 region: CASSTPGLAETQYF. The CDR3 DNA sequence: TGTGCCAGCTCAACCCCGGGACTAGCAGAGACCCAGTACTTC.

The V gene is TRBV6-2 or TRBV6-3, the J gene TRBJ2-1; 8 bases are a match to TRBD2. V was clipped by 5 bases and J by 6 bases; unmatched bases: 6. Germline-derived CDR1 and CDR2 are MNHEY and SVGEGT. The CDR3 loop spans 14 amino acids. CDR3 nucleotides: TGTGCCAGCAGTCCAAGGACTAGCCGCAATGAGCAGTTCTTC. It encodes CASSPRTSRNEQFF.

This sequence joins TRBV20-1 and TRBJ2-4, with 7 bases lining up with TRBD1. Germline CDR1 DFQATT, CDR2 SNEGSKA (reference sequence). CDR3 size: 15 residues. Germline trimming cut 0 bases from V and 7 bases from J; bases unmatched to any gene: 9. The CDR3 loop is CSARELGGGWNIQYF. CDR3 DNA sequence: TGCAGTGCTAGAGAGTTAGGGGGCGGGTGGAACATTCAGTACTTC.

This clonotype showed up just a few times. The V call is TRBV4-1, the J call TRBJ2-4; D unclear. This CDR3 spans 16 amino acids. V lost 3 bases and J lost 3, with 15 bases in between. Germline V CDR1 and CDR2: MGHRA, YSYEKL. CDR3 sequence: CASSQPDKSLKNIQYF. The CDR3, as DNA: TGCGCCAGCAGCCAGCCCGACAAGAGCCTCAAAAACATTCAGTACTTC.

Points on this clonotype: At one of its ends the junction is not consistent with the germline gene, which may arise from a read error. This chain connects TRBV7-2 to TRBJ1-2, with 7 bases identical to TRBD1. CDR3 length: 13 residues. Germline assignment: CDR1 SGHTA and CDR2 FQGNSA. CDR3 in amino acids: CGSSSDRAGGYTF. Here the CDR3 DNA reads TGTGGCAGCAGCTCCGACAGGGCGGGAGGCTACACCTTC.

The CDR3 loop reads CASRPADGDEQYF. CDR3 bases: TGTGCCAGCCGCCCAGCGGATGGCGACGAGCAGTACTTC. V gene TRBV3-1 combines with J gene TRBJ2-7; D is perhaps TRBD2 (5 bases). Trimming shortened V by 8 bases and J by 5 bases, and 16 bases separated the two germline ends. The CDR3 sequence is 13 residues long. Germline CDR1 reads LGHDT; CDR2 reads YNNKEL (reference sequence).

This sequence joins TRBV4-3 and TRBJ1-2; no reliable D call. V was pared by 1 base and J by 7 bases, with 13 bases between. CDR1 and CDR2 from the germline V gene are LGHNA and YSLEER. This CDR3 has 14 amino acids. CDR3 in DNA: TGCGCCAGCAGCCAAGGCGGACTCCTAGGTGGCTACACCTTC. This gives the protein CASSQGGLLGGYTF.

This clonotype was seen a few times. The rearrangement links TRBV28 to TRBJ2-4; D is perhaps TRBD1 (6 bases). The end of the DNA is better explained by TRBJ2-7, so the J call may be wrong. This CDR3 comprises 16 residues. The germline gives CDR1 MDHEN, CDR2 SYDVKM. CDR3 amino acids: CASSFTMGQGTYEQYF. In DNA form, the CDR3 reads TGTGCCAGCAGTTTTACGATGGGGCAGGGGACCTACGAGCAGTACTTC.

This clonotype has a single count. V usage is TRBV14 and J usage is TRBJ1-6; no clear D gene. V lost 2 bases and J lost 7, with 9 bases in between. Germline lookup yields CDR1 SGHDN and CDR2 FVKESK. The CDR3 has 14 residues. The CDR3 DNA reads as TGTGCCAGCAGCCAAAACATGGGAAATTCACCCCTCCACTTT. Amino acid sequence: CASSQNMGNSPLHF.